This entry is about one TCR beta chain. Its antigen is undetermined. This sample was taken from a study of shared clonotypes between healthy human individuals. Study results and caveats: Blood was the only sampled material, and tissue repertoires likely differ. Depth of sequencing was expected to influence donor clonotype sharing.

Clones were read by immunoSEQ multiplex PCR, and TCRdb kept only the in-frame ones, dropping some. The data hold about 480,000 clones, with 60% to 80% observed a single time. CDR3 length: 13 residues. CDR1 and CDR2 from the germline V gene are SGHNT and YENEEA. Trimming removed 5 bases at V and 3 bases at J, with 7 bases between. This chain connects TRBV11-3 to TRBJ1-4; D not certain. Sequencing was done on a sample of PBMCs. This clonotype was sampled from a middle-aged woman in good health. Some clones in this sample may be carry-over from other donors' samples. CDR3 sequence (DNA): TGTGCCAGCAGCCGGTCTTCTAATGAAAAACTGTTTTTT. As protein: CASSRSSNEKLFF.